These T cell receptor beta chains were read from a single sample in a study of T cells in Graves' hyperthyroidism and ophthalmopathy. From the multiplex PCR reads, TCRdb called clonotypes with MiXCR, one entry per CDR3 protein. The data contain around 580,000 distinct CDR3 sequences, roughly 46% of them seen just once; the ten biggest clones take up around 7.7%. The sample comprised peripheral blood or thyroid tissue (not recorded which). The receptors derive from a woman aged 18-29 years with Graves' hyperthyroidism. The CDR3 runs from the conserved cysteine through the conserved F or W.

TRBV7-2	TRBJ1-1	CASSLDRAATEAFF
TRBV11-2	TRBJ2-7	CASSLRVEQYF
TRBV10-3	TRBJ2-5	CAISETQLNQETQYF
TRBV4-1	TRBJ2-5	CASSQGWGLQGARGETQYF
TRBV2	TRBJ2-7	CASTDSLSYEQYF
TRBV29-1	TRBJ1-4	CSVGDSTGDNEKLFF
TRBV20-1	TRBJ1-3	CSAREFVLTGKAGNTIYF
TRBV10-3	TRBJ1-2	CATVASSSYGYTF
TRBV29-1	TRBJ2-7	CSLGPGQGPHSSYEQYF
TRBV20-1	TRBJ1-4	CSARAEATNEKLFF
TRBV3-1	TRBJ1-1	CASSQAGQSVGTEAFF
TRBV2	TRBJ2-5	CASSADSRETQYF
TRBV20-1	TRBJ2-7	CSAREENF
TRBV19	TRBJ1-1	CASSISQQLEAFF
TRBV29-1	TRBJ2-7	CSGWQDIFHEQYF